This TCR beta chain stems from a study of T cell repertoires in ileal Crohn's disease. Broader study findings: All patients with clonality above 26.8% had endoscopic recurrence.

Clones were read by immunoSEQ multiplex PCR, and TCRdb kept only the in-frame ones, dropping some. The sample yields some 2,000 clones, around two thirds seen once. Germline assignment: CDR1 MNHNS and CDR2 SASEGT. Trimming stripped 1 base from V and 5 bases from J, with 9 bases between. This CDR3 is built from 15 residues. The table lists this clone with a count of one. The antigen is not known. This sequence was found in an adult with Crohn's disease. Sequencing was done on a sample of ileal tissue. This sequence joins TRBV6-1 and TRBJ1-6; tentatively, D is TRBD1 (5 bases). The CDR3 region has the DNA TGTGCCAGCAGTGAAGACAGGACCAATAATTCACCCCTCCACTTT. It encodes CASSEDRTNNSPLHF.